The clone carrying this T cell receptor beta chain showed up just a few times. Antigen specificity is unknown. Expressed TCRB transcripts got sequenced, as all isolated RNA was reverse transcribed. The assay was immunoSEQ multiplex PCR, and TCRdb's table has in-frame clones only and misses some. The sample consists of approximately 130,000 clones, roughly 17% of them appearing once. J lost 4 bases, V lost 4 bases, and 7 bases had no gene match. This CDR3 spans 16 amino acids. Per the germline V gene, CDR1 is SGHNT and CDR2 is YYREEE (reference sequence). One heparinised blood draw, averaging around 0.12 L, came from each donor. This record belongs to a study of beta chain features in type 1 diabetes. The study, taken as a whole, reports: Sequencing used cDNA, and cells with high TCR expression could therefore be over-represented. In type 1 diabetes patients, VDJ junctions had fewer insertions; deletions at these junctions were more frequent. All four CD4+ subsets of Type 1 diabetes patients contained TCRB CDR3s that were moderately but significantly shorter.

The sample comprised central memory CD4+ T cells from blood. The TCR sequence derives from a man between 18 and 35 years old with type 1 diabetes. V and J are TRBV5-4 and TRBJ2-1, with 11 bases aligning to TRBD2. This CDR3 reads CASSRVGTSGYNEQFF. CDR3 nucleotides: TGTGCCAGCAGCCGGGTAGGGACTAGCGGTTACAATGAGCAGTTCTTC.